Below, one T cell receptor beta chain is given with its context. Its antigen is not identified. This specimen belongs to a study of CD8+ T cells in alopecia areata. Looking at the study overall: Once tofacitinib had been taken for 6 to 18 months, 6 months off drug followed. Study-wide results and caveats: It was observed that many expanded lesional clones persisted in scalp and blood during tofacitinib. Clarity of TCR sharing across patients fell short of that in mice, possibly HLA-related. Scalp lesions, especially in alopecia totalis/universalis, had higher clonality than normal scalp.

The authors extracted RNA and reverse transcribed it into cDNA as the sequencing template. The repertoire was sequenced with immunoSEQ multiplex PCR; TCRdb's copy has only in-frame clones and lacks some. The sample lists hundreds of thousands of clones, approximately 67% occurring once. As to treatment: oral pan-JAK inhibitor, 5-10 mg twice daily. This TCR was sampled from a human donor with alopecia areata. The source material was CD4+ T cells sorted from blood, sampled around week 44, from a patient treated with tofacitinib.

The CDR3 loop is CAWSRDSSYNEQFF. The DNA for the CDR3 is TGTGCCTGGAGCCGGGACTCGTCCTACAATGAGCAGTTCTTC. J is TRBJ2-1 and V is TRBV30; TRBD2 is a possible D gene (6 bases). This CDR3 has 14 residues. Per germline, CDR1 GTSNPN and CDR2 SVGIG (reference sequence). Trimming cost V 3 bases and J 1 base, with 10 bases left between them. The full variable domain, in which reference TRBV30 and TRBJ2-1 provide the parts outside the CDR3, is SQTIHQWPATLVQPVGSPLSLECTVEGTSNPNLYWYRQAAGRGLQLLFYSVGIGQISSEVPQNLSASRPQDRQFILSSKKLLLSDSGFYLCAWSRDSSYNEQFFGPGTRLTVL.